A selection of T cell receptor beta chains follows, all from one sample in a study of tumor and adjacent non-tumor tissue in lung cancer. MiXCR, applied by TCRdb to the multiplex PCR reads, yields one record per CDR3 protein. The sample gives more than 60,000 distinct CDR3 sequences, more than 65% of which show up once; more than 35% is in the top ten. The specimen was distant non-tumor lung tissue. The source is a man in his fifties or sixties with non-small cell lung cancer. Each CDR3 is given with its conserved first and last residue. Each record gives: clone size, D gene, CDR3 length, J gene, V gene, CDR3 DNA, CDR3 protein. The D gene is left open where the match is weak. The listing skips clone size in some rows; elsewhere it reads once, few, many or a size class.

clone_size: many; d_call: NA; cdr3_length: 15; j_call: TRBJ2-5; v_call: TRBV20-1; cdr3_nt: TGCAGTGCGCTGGGGCTAGCTGGAGCACGAGAGACCCAGTACTTC; cdr3_aa: CSALGLAGARETQYF
clone_size: once; d_call: NA; cdr3_length: 14; j_call: TRBJ2-1; v_call: TRBV7-8; cdr3_nt: TGTGCCAGCAGCCCGCTTAGCCGCAGGGATGAGCGGTTCTTC; cdr3_aa: CASSPLSRRDERFF
clone_size: medium-sized; d_call: NA; cdr3_length: 12; j_call: TRBJ2-7; v_call: TRBV29-1; cdr3_nt: TGCAGCGTTGAAGGAGGGAACTACGAGCAGTACTTC; cdr3_aa: CSVEGGNYEQYF
clone_size: few; d_call: NA; cdr3_length: 13; j_call: TRBJ1-1; v_call: TRBV6-1; cdr3_nt: TGTACCAGCAGTGAAAATCTACTGGGGGCGACTTTCTTT; cdr3_aa: CTSSENLLGATFF
clone_size: many; d_call: NA; cdr3_length: 15; j_call: TRBJ2-2; v_call: TRBV10-1; cdr3_nt: TGCGCCAGCAGTGTTCACACCGGCAGCACCGGGGAGCTGTTTTTT; cdr3_aa: CASSVHTGSTGELFF
clone_size: NA; d_call: TRBD1; cdr3_length: 18; j_call: TRBJ1-1; v_call: TRBV4-1; cdr3_nt: TGTGCCAGCAGCCAAGGCCCCGGGACAGTTATAGTGAACACTGAAGCTTTCTTT; cdr3_aa: CASSQGPGTVIVNTEAFF
clone_size: NA; d_call: NA; cdr3_length: 14; j_call: TRBJ2-3; v_call: TRBV4-1; cdr3_nt: TGCGCCAGCAGTCAAGGGATGCCCGCAGATACGCGGTATTTT; cdr3_aa: CASSQGMPADTRYF
clone_size: NA; d_call: NA; cdr3_length: 14; j_call: TRBJ2-7; v_call: TRBV11-2; cdr3_nt: TGTACCAGCAGCATATCACAAATTTCCTCCGAGCAGTACTTC; cdr3_aa: CTSSISQISSEQYF
clone_size: many; d_call: TRBD2; cdr3_length: 19; j_call: TRBJ2-5; v_call: TRBV20-1; cdr3_nt: TGCAGTGCAGCAGTAGCCGGGACTAGCGGGATAGGGGAACAAGAGACCCAGTACTTC; cdr3_aa: CSAAVAGTSGIGEQETQYF
clone_size: NA; d_call: NA; cdr3_length: 13; j_call: TRBJ1-1; v_call: TRBV6-1; cdr3_nt: TGTATCAGCAGGAGACAGTCGAACACTGAAGCTTTCTTT; cdr3_aa: CISRRQSNTEAFF
clone_size: NA; d_call: NA; cdr3_length: 15; j_call: TRBJ2-7; v_call: TRBV5-4; cdr3_nt: TGTGCCAGCAGCTTGGAGGTAGCAGTGGCCTACGAGCAGTACTTC; cdr3_aa: CASSLEVAVAYEQYF
clone_size: many; d_call: NA; cdr3_length: 16; j_call: TRBJ2-1; v_call: TRBV6-5; cdr3_nt: TGTGCCAGCATTTTAAGGGCAGGAGGGGGGTACAATGAGCAGTTCTTC; cdr3_aa: CASILRAGGGYNEQFF
clone_size: NA; d_call: NA; cdr3_length: 14; j_call: TRBJ2-7; v_call: TRBV12-3/TRBV12-4; cdr3_nt: TGCGCCAGCAGTCTCGGGAAAGGGGGTCTCGAGCAATACTTC; cdr3_aa: CASSLGKGGLEQYF
clone_size: NA; d_call: NA; cdr3_length: 15; j_call: TRBJ1-3; v_call: TRBV4-1; cdr3_nt: TGCGCTGGCAGTCAAGAGGGTCTCTCTGGAAACACCATATATTTT; cdr3_aa: CAGSQEGLSGNTIYF
clone_size: many; d_call: NA; cdr3_length: 18; j_call: TRBJ2-7; v_call: TRBV5-1; cdr3_nt: TGCGCCAGCAGCTTGAGGGCCGGTTGGGACCTGGTTCCTTACGAGCAGTACTTC; cdr3_aa: CASSLRAGWDLVPYEQYF
clone_size: NA; d_call: NA; cdr3_length: 14; j_call: TRBJ1-1; v_call: TRBV2; cdr3_nt: TGTGCCAGACTGCAGGGACTGGCTCCTAATGAAGCTATCTTT; cdr3_aa: CARLQGLAPNEAIF
clone_size: NA; d_call: NA; cdr3_length: 13; j_call: TRBJ2-2; v_call: TRBV5-1; cdr3_nt: TGCGTCAGCAGCTTGGGGGACACCGGGGAGCTGTTTTTT; cdr3_aa: CVSSLGDTGELFF
clone_size: NA; d_call: NA; cdr3_length: 13; j_call: TRBJ1-5; v_call: TRBV6-2/TRBV6-3; cdr3_nt: TGCGCCAGCAGTACTGGGCCCTATCAGCTCCAGCATTTT; cdr3_aa: CASSTGPYQLQHF
clone_size: once; d_call: NA; cdr3_length: 14; j_call: TRBJ2-2; v_call: TRBV4-2; cdr3_nt: TGTGCCAGCGGCCAGGCCAACTTTGCCGGGGAACTGTTTTTT; cdr3_aa: CASGQANFAGELFF
clone_size: NA; d_call: NA; cdr3_length: 15; j_call: TRBJ2-7; v_call: TRBV20-1; cdr3_nt: TGCAGTGCTAGAGTGGTTAGCATGCTAATGGGCGAGCAGTACTTC; cdr3_aa: CSARVVSMLMGEQYF
clone_size: NA; d_call: TRBD1; cdr3_length: 16; j_call: TRBJ2-6; v_call: TRBV29-1; cdr3_nt: TGCAGCGCAGTGGGACAGGGGGGCTCCGGGGCCAACATCCTGACTTTC; cdr3_aa: CSAVGQGGSGANILTF
clone_size: once; d_call: TRBD2; cdr3_length: 15; j_call: TRBJ2-1; v_call: TRBV6-4; cdr3_nt: TGTGCCAGCAGCCATAGCGGGAGTTCCTGCAATGAGCAGCTCTTC; cdr3_aa: CASSHSGSSCNEQLF
clone_size: once; d_call: NA; cdr3_length: 15; j_call: TRBJ1-6; v_call: TRBV5-6; cdr3_nt: TGCGCCAGCAGCTTGAGGCAGGGAAATGGATCAACCCTCCACTTT; cdr3_aa: CASSLRQGNGSTLHF
clone_size: NA; d_call: NA; cdr3_length: 18; j_call: TRBJ2-5; v_call: TRBV6-1; cdr3_nt: TGTGCCAGCAGCAGGAACCCCGGGAACAGCTTCGTTCTGGAGACCCAGTATTTC; cdr3_aa: CASSRNPGNSFVLETQYF
clone_size: NA; d_call: NA; cdr3_length: 11; j_call: TRBJ1-2; v_call: TRBV29-1; cdr3_nt: TGCACCGTATGTGGGCATGGTGGCTACACCTTC; cdr3_aa: CTVCGHGGYTF
clone_size: NA; d_call: NA; cdr3_length: 15; j_call: TRBJ2-1; v_call: TRBV14; cdr3_nt: TGTGCCAGCAGCCCGGGTCTAGAGGGAGTTGATGAGCAGTTCTTC; cdr3_aa: CASSPGLEGVDEQFF
clone_size: NA; d_call: NA; cdr3_length: 17; j_call: TRBJ2-3; v_call: TRBV5-1; cdr3_nt: TGCGTCAGCAGCCCCGACGTGGGGGGCGGGAGCACAGATACGCAGTATTTT; cdr3_aa: CVSSPDVGGGSTDTQYF
clone_size: NA; d_call: NA; cdr3_length: 14; j_call: TRBJ1-6; v_call: TRBV4-1; cdr3_nt: TGCGCCAGTAGCCAAGTCGTTACAGGTCCACCCTTCCACTTT; cdr3_aa: CASSQVVTGPPFHF
clone_size: NA; d_call: TRBD2; cdr3_length: 14; j_call: TRBJ2-1; v_call: TRBV29-1; cdr3_nt: TGCAGCGCTCTGACTAGCGGGAGCGTCGATGAGCAGTTCTTC; cdr3_aa: CSALTSGSVDEQFF
clone_size: NA; d_call: NA; cdr3_length: 14; j_call: TRBJ2-1; v_call: TRBV7-9; cdr3_nt: TGTGCCAGTTCTCCGAACACCGGGGGATGTGAGCAGTTCTTC; cdr3_aa: CASSPNTGGCEQFF
clone_size: many; d_call: TRBD1; cdr3_length: 17; j_call: TRBJ1-6; v_call: TRBV5-5; cdr3_nt: TGTGCCAGCAGCTTGAGCGGGGACAGGGTGTATAATTCACCCCTCCACTTT; cdr3_aa: CASSLSGDRVYNSPLHF
clone_size: NA; d_call: NA; cdr3_length: 12; j_call: TRBJ2-7; v_call: TRBV6-6; cdr3_nt: TGTGCGATTTCACAGGGAAGTGTCGAGCAGCACTTC; cdr3_aa: CAISQGSVEQHF
clone_size: NA; d_call: NA; cdr3_length: 16; j_call: TRBJ2-1; v_call: TRBV11-1; cdr3_nt: TGTGCCAGCAGTCCATGGACGCAGGGGGGATATAATGAGCAGTTCTTC; cdr3_aa: CASSPWTQGGYNEQFF
clone_size: once; d_call: NA; cdr3_length: 14; j_call: TRBJ1-5; v_call: TRBV10-3; cdr3_nt: TGTGCCATCAGGTCGGACAGTGAGGGTCAGCCCCAGCATTTT; cdr3_aa: CAIRSDSEGQPQHF
clone_size: NA; d_call: TRBD2; cdr3_length: 17; j_call: TRBJ2-1; v_call: TRBV11-2; cdr3_nt: TGTGCCAGCAGCTTACGGGTTACTAGCGGGAGGGCCGGTGAGCAGTTCTTC; cdr3_aa: CASSLRVTSGRAGEQFF
clone_size: NA; d_call: NA; cdr3_length: 14; j_call: TRBJ2-2; v_call: TRBV6-5; cdr3_nt: TGTGCCAACAGTTACAGACCGGACACCGGGGAGCTGTTTTTT; cdr3_aa: CANSYRPDTGELFF
clone_size: NA; d_call: NA; cdr3_length: 14; j_call: TRBJ2-5; v_call: TRBV6-2/TRBV6-3; cdr3_nt: TGTGCCAGCAGTAAACCCGAGGGGGGAGAGACCCAGTACTTC; cdr3_aa: CASSKPEGGETQYF
clone_size: NA; d_call: TRBD2; cdr3_length: 15; j_call: TRBJ2-7; v_call: TRBV28; cdr3_nt: TGTGCTAGCAGTTTAAGTCTAGCGGGAGATCGCGAGCAGTACTTC; cdr3_aa: CASSLSLAGDREQYF
clone_size: NA; d_call: NA; cdr3_length: 12; j_call: TRBJ2-1; v_call: TRBV18; cdr3_nt: TGTGCCAGCTCACTACCGTTCCAGGAGCAGTTCTTC; cdr3_aa: CASSLPFQEQFF
clone_size: NA; d_call: NA; cdr3_length: 12; j_call: TRBJ2-3; v_call: TRBV5-4; cdr3_nt: TGTGTCAGAACGAAATGGACCGATACGCAGTATTTT; cdr3_aa: CVRTKWTDTQYF
clone_size: NA; d_call: NA; cdr3_length: 14; j_call: TRBJ2-4; v_call: TRBV12-3/TRBV12-4; cdr3_nt: TGTGCCAGCAGGCCCCCAGGGTTGAGAAACATTCAGTACTTC; cdr3_aa: CASRPPGLRNIQYF
clone_size: many; d_call: TRBD1; cdr3_length: 15; j_call: TRBJ1-4; v_call: TRBV20-1; cdr3_nt: TGCAGTGCTACTGTACAGGGGGCCCAAAATGAAAAACTGTTTTTT; cdr3_aa: CSATVQGAQNEKLFF
clone_size: NA; d_call: TRBD2; cdr3_length: 15; j_call: TRBJ2-1; v_call: TRBV12-3/TRBV12-4; cdr3_nt: TGTGTCAGCAGTTTCACTCAGCGGGACCGAAATGAGCAGTTCTTC; cdr3_aa: CVSSFTQRDRNEQFF
clone_size: NA; d_call: NA; cdr3_length: 15; j_call: TRBJ2-1; v_call: TRBV6-5; cdr3_nt: TGTGCCAGCAGTCCAATCGATAGCTCCTACAATGAACAGTTCTTC; cdr3_aa: CASSPIDSSYNEQFF
clone_size: NA; d_call: TRBD2; cdr3_length: 17; j_call: TRBJ2-7; v_call: TRBV6-2/TRBV6-3; cdr3_nt: TGTGCCAGCACATTCGGGGCCAGCGGGATTAGCTCCAACGAGCAGTACTTC; cdr3_aa: CASTFGASGISSNEQYF
clone_size: NA; d_call: NA; cdr3_length: 15; j_call: TRBJ1-2; v_call: TRBV4-1; cdr3_nt: TGCGCCTGCAGCCAAGCCCTTAAGTCAACGGGTGGTTACACCTTC; cdr3_aa: CACSQALKSTGGYTF
clone_size: NA; d_call: TRBD1; cdr3_length: 14; j_call: TRBJ2-1; v_call: TRBV11-3; cdr3_nt: TGTGCCGGTAGCTTACCGGGACAGGACAATGGGCAGTTCTTC; cdr3_aa: CAGSLPGQDNGQFF
clone_size: NA; d_call: NA; cdr3_length: 15; j_call: TRBJ1-4; v_call: TRBV6-6; cdr3_nt: TGTGCCAGCAGAGCCCGGGACGTCTCAGGAGAAAAACTGTTTTTT; cdr3_aa: CASRARDVSGEKLFF
clone_size: many; d_call: NA; cdr3_length: 13; j_call: TRBJ1-1; v_call: TRBV28; cdr3_nt: TGTGCCAGCAGTTTAGGCCGGCAGACTGAAGCTTTCTTT; cdr3_aa: CASSLGRQTEAFF
clone_size: many; d_call: TRBD1; cdr3_length: 13; j_call: TRBJ2-2; v_call: TRBV29-1; cdr3_nt: TGCAGCGTCGGGACAGGGGCGGGCGGGGAGCTGTTTTTT; cdr3_aa: CSVGTGAGGELFF
clone_size: NA; d_call: NA; cdr3_length: 15; j_call: TRBJ2-1; v_call: TRBV11-1; cdr3_nt: TGTGCCAGCAGCTTCGACACCAATAGTACCAATGAGCTGTTCTTC; cdr3_aa: CASSFDTNSTNELFF
clone_size: many; d_call: NA; cdr3_length: 14; j_call: TRBJ2-5; v_call: TRBV15; cdr3_nt: TGTGCCACCACCCACCGGGGAGGACAAGAGACCCAGTACTTC; cdr3_aa: CATTHRGGQETQYF
clone_size: NA; d_call: NA; cdr3_length: 15; j_call: TRBJ2-1; v_call: TRBV4-2; cdr3_nt: TGCACCAGCAGCTCCGGGACTGGACTGGGTAATGAGCAGTTCTTC; cdr3_aa: CTSSSGTGLGNEQFF
clone_size: many; d_call: NA; cdr3_length: 15; j_call: TRBJ2-2; v_call: TRBV6-5; cdr3_nt: TGTGCCAGCAGTTACGGGATGGGGCAAACCGGGGAGCTGTTTTTT; cdr3_aa: CASSYGMGQTGELFF
clone_size: NA; d_call: TRBD1; cdr3_length: 15; j_call: TRBJ2-7; v_call: TRBV29-1; cdr3_nt: TGCAGTTCAACAAGGGGGGGACAGGGTTCCCACGAACAGTACTTC; cdr3_aa: CSSTRGGQGSHEQYF